This T cell receptor (beta chain) was observed in a study of T cell responses to AZD1222 COVID-19 vaccine (dated by TCRdb to the early 2020s). Notes on the research overall: A total of about 230 trial participants underwent TCR sequencing, of whom around 200 received two doses of AZD1222 and some 25 received two doses of the MenACWY control vaccine. Trial participants were enrolled by age into subgroups of 18-55, 56-69 and 70-plus years, and roughly 160, 29 and 62 TCR-sequenced participants, respectively, were included in these subgroups. What the research found in general, with its limitations: The 56-69-year group was small, and its depth increase did not reach significance, likely because of low power. Vaccine-associated CD4 TCRs spanned the whole spike protein, with dominant responses in regions 160-218 and 743-854. Most participants were white British and females outnumbered males, and the authors suggested that clonal diversity may have been underestimated. No day 14 peak-response samples were available, so repertoires were characterized only after the peak T cell response. A significant rise in spike-specific TCR breadth and depth was observed after two AZD1222 doses relative to day 0 and relative to MenACWY recipients. Conclusions about previously exposed vaccinees are limited because only a handful of AZD1222 recipients were SARS-CoV-2 seropositive at baseline. Nearly half of unique spike-specific TCRs reportedly recognized epitopes outside regions mutated in the B.1.351 and B.1.1.7 variants.

The germline V gene (reference sequence) gives CDR1 as LNHDA and CDR2 as SQIVND. The CDR3 runs 19 amino acids, cysteine and phenylalanine included. The only DNA kept is the CDR3, 57 bases in frame from the first base. Trimming leaves V shorter by 5 bases and J shorter by 0 bases, with the junction holding 16 bases beyond the gene matches. The CDR3 regions of human TCRbeta chains were subjected to immunosequencing. The authors' pipeline ran thus. TCRs in the repertoires were matched against a reference library of SARS-CoV-2-specific TCRs that had been generated with the MIRA antigen-specificity platform. Breadth was defined as the fraction of unique TCRs that were SARS-CoV-2-associated. Depth was defined as the fraction of total T cells that were SARS-CoV-2-associated. Using the MIRA data, each spike-specific TCR was mapped to the spike region that the TCR reacts to and placed in a CD4 or CD8 class. Log10-transformed breadth and depth values were compared by one-way ANOVA with Sidak's multiple comparisons tests. TCRdb took this table from immuneACCESS and kept in-frame rearrangements with V and J called. Such tables lack part of the clones; where checked against another copy, unresolved V genes explain under half of the gap, and the rest is unexplained. That table supplies the V and J calls and clone size; D and trimming were determined from the DNA. The sample yields around 150,000 clones; approximately 94% were counted once. The leading ten clones occupy under 6% of the sample.

This clone occurred once. Its antigen target is currently unknown. One base away there is no much larger clone; base qualities are not given. This sample's time point label indicates: about 28 days (+/-7) after the second vaccine dose. AZD1222 recipients given second doses at about 4 weeks or at about 12 weeks were pooled, since spike-specific TCR depth and breadth were not found to differ between the two schedules. The vaccinee samples were drawn from two UK trials, COV001 and COV002, one of which was a single-blind randomized controlled phase 2/3 trial testing AZD1222 (ChAdOx1 nCoV-19) in healthy adults. Trial participant PBMC samples were collected at day 0 and day 28 after the second dose for TCRbeta chain sequencing.

The sequenced sample was peripheral blood, obtained 28 days after the second AZD1222 dose. This receptor was taken from an adult who received the AZD1222 COVID-19 vaccine. This receptor chain uses TRBV19 and TRBJ2-1; 7 central bases correspond to TRBD2. The bases are TGTGCCAGTAGTTTGACCGGGACTACCTATCTTGGCTCCTACAATGAGCAGTTCTTC. Its protein is CASSLTGTTYLGSYNEQFF.